This note documents a single TCR beta chain sequence. This sample is drawn from a study of OX40 agonist ivuxolimab in advanced cancers. The protocol was immunoSEQ multiplex PCR, while the TCRdb copy is restricted to in-frame clones and leaves out a portion. The sample contains tens of thousands of clones, 90% to 95% of which appear only once. Trimming took off 1 base at V and 0 bases at J, with 6 bases between the two ends. The CDR3 is 15 residues long. Germline V CDR1 and CDR2: LNHDA, SQIVND (reference sequence). The chain uses TRBV19 and TRBJ1-4; D not resolved. This sequence was found in an adult with an advanced solid tumor such as melanoma, head and neck, liver or kidney cancer. This specimen was CD4+ or CD8+ T cells sorted from blood, taken in a trial of the OX40 agonist ivuxolimab. DNA of the CDR3: TGTGCCAGTAGTATAGGGGTGACAACTAATGAAAAACTGTTTTTT. This gives the protein CASSIGVTTNEKLFF.